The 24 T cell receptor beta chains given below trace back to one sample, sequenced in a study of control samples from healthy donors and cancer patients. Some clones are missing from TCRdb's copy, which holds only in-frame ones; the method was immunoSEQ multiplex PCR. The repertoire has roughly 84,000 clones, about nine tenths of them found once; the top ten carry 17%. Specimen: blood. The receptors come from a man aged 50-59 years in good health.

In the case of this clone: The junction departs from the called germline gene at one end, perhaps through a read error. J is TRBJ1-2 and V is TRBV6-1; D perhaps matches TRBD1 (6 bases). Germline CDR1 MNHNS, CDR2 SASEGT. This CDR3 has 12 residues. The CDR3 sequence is CASREGGGGYTF. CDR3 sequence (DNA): TGTGCCAGCAGAGAAGGAGGGGGAGGCTACACCTTC.

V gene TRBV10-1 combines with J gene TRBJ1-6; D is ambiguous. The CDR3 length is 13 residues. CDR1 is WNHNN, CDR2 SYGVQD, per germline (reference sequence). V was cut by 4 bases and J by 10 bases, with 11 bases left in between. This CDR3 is CASSGGKGSPLHF. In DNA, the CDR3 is TGCGCCAGCAGTGGAGGGAAAGGATCACCCCTCCACTTT.

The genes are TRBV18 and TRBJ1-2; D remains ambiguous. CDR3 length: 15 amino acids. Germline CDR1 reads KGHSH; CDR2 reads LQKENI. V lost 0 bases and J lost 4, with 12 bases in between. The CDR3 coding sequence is TGTGCCAGCTCACCACCGGGTCTGAGTCTCTATGGCTACACCTTC. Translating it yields CASSPPGLSLYGYTF.

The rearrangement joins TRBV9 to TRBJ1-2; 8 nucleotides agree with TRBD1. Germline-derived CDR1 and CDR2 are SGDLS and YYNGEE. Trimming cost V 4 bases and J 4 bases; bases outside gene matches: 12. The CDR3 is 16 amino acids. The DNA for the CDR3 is TGTGCCAGCAGCCCCGAACAGGGGGAGTTAACCTATGGCTACACCTTC. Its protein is CASSPEQGELTYGYTF.

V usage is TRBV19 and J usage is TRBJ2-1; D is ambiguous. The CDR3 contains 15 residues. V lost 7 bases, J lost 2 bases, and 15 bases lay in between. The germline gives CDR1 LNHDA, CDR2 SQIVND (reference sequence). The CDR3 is CASTRRPDTYNEQFF. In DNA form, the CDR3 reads TGTGCCAGTACCAGGCGGCCCGATACCTACAATGAGCAGTTCTTC.

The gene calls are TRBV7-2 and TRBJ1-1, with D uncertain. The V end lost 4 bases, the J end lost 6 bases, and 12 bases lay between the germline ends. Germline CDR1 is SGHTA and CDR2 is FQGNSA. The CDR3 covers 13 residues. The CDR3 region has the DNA TGTGCCAGCAGCTCTTATAGTGGGGCTGAAGCTTTCTTT. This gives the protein CASSSYSGAEAFF.

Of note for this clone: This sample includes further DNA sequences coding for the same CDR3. As DNA, the CDR3 is TGTGCCAGCAGCTCCGAGGTAAACACTGAAGCTTTCTTT. Its translation: CASSSEVNTEAFF. The rearrangement uses TRBV5-6 and TRBJ1-1; no firm D call. V lost 3 bases, J lost 2 bases, and 8 bases lay in between. The CDR3 is 13 residues long. CDR1 SGHDT and CDR2 YYEEEE come from the germline V gene.

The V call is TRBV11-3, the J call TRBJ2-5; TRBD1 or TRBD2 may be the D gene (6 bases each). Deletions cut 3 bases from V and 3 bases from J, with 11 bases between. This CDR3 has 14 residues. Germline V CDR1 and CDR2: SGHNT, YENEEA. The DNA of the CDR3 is TGTGCCAGCAGCTTCGCGGGGACAAAAGAGACCCAGTACTTC. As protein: CASSFAGTKETQYF.

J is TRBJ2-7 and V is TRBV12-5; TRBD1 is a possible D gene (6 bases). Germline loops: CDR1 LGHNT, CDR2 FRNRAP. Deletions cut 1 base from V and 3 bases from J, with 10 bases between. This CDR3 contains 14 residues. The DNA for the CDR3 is TGTGCTAGTGGTTTGGCTGACAGGAGCTACGAGCAGTACTTC. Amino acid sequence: CASGLADRSYEQYF.

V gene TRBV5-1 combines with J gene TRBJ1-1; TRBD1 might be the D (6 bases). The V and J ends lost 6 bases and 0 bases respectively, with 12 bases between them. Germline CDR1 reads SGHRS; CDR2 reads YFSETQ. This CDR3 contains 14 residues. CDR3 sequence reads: CASTRQDMNTEAFF. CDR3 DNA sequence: TGCGCCAGCACAAGACAGGACATGAACACTGAAGCTTTCTTT.

The CDR3 DNA reads TGTGCCAGCAAGTGGAACACTGAAGCTTTCTTT. This encodes CASKWNTEAFF. V usage is TRBV2 and J usage is TRBJ1-1; no firm D call. The CDR3 covers 11 residues. V lost 7 bases to trimming and J lost 1 base, with 4 bases between them. The germline V gene has CDR1 SNHLY and CDR2 FYNNEI.

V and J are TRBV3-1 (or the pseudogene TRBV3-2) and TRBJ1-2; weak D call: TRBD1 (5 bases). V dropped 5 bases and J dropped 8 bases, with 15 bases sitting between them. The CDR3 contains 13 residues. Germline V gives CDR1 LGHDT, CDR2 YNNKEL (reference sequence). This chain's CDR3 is CASSGDGARGYTF. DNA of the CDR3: TGTGCCAGCAGCGGGGACGGGGCTCGCGGCTACACCTTC.

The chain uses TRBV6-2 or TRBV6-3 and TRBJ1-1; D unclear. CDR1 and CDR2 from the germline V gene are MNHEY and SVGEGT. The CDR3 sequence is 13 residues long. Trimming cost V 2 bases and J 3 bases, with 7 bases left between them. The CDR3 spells CASSYRWDTEAFF. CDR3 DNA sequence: TGTGCCAGCAGTTACCGGTGGGACACTGAAGCTTTCTTT.

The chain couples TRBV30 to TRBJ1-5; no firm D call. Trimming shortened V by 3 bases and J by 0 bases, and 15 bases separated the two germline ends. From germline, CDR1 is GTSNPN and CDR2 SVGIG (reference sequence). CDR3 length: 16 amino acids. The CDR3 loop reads CAWRARRSDSNQPQHF. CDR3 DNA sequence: TGTGCCTGGAGGGCCCGAAGGTCGGATAGCAATCAGCCCCAGCATTTT.

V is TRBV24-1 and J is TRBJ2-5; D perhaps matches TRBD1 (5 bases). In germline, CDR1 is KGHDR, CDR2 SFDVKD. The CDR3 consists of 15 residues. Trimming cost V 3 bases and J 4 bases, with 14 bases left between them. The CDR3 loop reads CATSDPREGGETQYF. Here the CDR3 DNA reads TGTGCCACCAGTGATCCCAGGGAAGGTGGAGAGACCCAGTACTTC.

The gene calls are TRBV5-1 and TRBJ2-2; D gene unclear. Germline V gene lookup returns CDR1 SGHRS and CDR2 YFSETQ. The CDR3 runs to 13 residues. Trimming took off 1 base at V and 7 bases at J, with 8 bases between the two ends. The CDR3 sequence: CASSLRRHGELFF. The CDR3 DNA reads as TGCGCCAGCAGCTTGAGACGCCACGGGGAGCTGTTTTTT.

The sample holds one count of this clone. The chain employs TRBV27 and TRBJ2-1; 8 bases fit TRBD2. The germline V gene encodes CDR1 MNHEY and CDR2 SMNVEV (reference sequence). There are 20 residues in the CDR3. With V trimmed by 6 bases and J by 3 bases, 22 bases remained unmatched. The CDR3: CASRSLFLLAEGQSYNEQFF. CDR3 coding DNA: TGTGCCAGCAGATCCCTTTTTTTACTAGCGGAGGGGCAAAGCTACAATGAGCAGTTCTTC.

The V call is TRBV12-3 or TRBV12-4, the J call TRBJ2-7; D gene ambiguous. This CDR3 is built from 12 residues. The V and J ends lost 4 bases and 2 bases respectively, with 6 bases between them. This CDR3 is CASSSGTYEQYF. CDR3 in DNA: TGTGCCAGCAGTTCTGGGACCTACGAGCAGTACTTC.

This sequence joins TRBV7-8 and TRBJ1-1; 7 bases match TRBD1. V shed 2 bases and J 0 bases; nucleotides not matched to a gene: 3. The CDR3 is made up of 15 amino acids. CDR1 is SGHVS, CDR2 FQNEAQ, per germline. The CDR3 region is CASSLTGVMNTEAFF. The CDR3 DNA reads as TGTGCCAGCAGCTTAACAGGGGTCATGAACACTGAAGCTTTCTTT.

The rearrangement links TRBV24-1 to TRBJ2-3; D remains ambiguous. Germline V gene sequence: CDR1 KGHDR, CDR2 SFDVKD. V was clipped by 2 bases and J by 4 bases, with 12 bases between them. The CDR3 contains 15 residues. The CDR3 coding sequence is TGTGCCACCAGTGATTCTGGAACCTCCGCAGATACGCAGTATTTT. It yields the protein CATSDSGTSADTQYF.

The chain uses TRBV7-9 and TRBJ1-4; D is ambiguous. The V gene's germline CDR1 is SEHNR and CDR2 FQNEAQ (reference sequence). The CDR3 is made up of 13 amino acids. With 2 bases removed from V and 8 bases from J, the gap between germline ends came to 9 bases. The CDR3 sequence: CASSLLVDEKLFF. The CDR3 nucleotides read TGTGCCAGCAGCTTATTAGTTGACGAAAAACTGTTTTTT.

CDR3 sequence (DNA): TGTGCCAGTCGACTTCGACTGGTATTGAGCACCGGGGAGCTGTTTTTT. It encodes CASRLRLVLSTGELFF. The rearrangement links TRBV19 to TRBJ2-2, with unresolved D. The germline V gene encodes CDR1 LNHDA and CDR2 SQIVND (reference sequence). CDR3 length equals 16 residues. The V end lost 8 bases, the J end lost 4 bases, and 20 bases lay between the germline ends.

The CDR3 loop reads CASSRGQLPGYTF. For the CDR3, the DNA is TGTGCCAGCAGTCGAGGACAGTTACCCGGCTACACCTTC. V and J are TRBV7-2 and TRBJ1-2, with D perhaps TRBD1 (6 bases). The germline V gene encodes CDR1 SGHTA and CDR2 FQGNSA. The V end lost 6 bases, the J end lost 8 bases, and 16 bases lay between the germline ends. The CDR3 spans 13 residues.

The chain's CDR3 is CASSLRELSEQFF. In DNA, the CDR3 is TGTGCCAGCAGCCTCAGGGAGTTGAGTGAGCAGTTCTTC. The rearrangement joins TRBV11-1 to TRBJ2-1, with D perhaps being TRBD1 or TRBD2 (5 bases each). Trimming stripped 5 bases from V and 9 bases from J, with 14 bases between. The CDR3 covers 13 residues. From germline, CDR1 is SGHAT and CDR2 FQDESV (reference sequence).